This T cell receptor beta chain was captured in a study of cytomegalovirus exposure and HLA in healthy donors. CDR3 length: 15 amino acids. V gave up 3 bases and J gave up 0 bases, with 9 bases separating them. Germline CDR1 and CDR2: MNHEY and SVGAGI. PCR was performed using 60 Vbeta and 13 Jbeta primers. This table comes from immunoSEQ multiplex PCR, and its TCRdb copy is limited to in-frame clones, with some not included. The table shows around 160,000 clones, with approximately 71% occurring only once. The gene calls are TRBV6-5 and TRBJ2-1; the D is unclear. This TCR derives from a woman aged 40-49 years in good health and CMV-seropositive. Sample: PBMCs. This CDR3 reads CASSYLRSSYNEQFF. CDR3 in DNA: TGTGCCAGCAGTTATCTGAGGAGCTCCTACAATGAGCAGTTCTTC.